This T cell receptor beta chain appears in the sequencing data of a study of CD8 T cells in Susac syndrome. RNA was extracted with the RNeasy kit, and a quantity of roughly 0.5 to 1 ug was reverse transcribed using random hexamers. TCRdb called the immunoSEQ multiplex PCR reads again in MiXCR, with one record for every CDR3 protein. Of about 300,000 distinct CDR3 sequences in the sample, 92% are singletons; the top ten hold 0.06% to 0.075%. The CDR3 consists of 15 residues. Germline values: CDR1 LNHDA, CDR2 SQIVND (reference sequence). With 5 bases removed from V and 4 bases from J, the gap between germline ends came to 14 bases.

Sequenced material: CD4+ T cells from PBMCs. The clonotype was recovered from a human donor with multiple sclerosis. This chain joins TRBV19 and TRBJ1-4; TRBD1 is a possible D gene (6 bases). The CDR3 DNA follows: TGTGCCAGTAGTCTCCAGACAGGAGTTAATGAAAAACTGTTTTTT. Its protein product is CASSLQTGVNEKLFF.